This T cell receptor beta chain was sequenced for a study of regulatory T cells in long-lasting Graves disease. Study-wide results and limits: Among the persistent patients, some 2,900 public clonotypes were shared, more than the roughly 970 shared among new patients. It was in persistent disease that TRBV28, TRBJ1-2 and TRBJ2-5 were favored. Persistent Graves' patients showed less TCR diversity than newly diagnosed patients showed.

CDR3-region Arm-PCR and iRepertoire HTBI primers produced the TCR beta libraries. TCRdb processed the multiplex PCR reads anew with MiXCR; each CDR3 protein has one entry. Among roughly 490,000 distinct CDR3 sequences listed, approximately 23% were seen once. Germline V CDR1 and CDR2: SNHLY, FYNNEI. Trimming took off 6 bases at V and 6 bases at J, with 16 bases between the two ends. The CDR3 consists of 14 residues. On this clonotype: The antigen is undetermined.

Specified time point: persistent/refractory GD, antithyroid drugs over 5 years with positive TRAb. Isolated PBMC RNA provided the starting material for the TCR library. The peripheral blood volume drawn was 7 to 10 milliliters, and it was collected into EDTA tubes. This chain connects TRBV2 to TRBJ2-3; D unresolved. This TCR came from a female donor with Graves disease. Material: peripheral blood mononuclear cells (PBMCs), obtained when the disease was refractory, from a patient treated with antithyroid drugs. CDR3 residues: CASSQVWRRDTQYF. CDR3 sequence (DNA): TGTGCCAGCAGCCAAGTCTGGCGGCGCGATACGCAGTATTTT.